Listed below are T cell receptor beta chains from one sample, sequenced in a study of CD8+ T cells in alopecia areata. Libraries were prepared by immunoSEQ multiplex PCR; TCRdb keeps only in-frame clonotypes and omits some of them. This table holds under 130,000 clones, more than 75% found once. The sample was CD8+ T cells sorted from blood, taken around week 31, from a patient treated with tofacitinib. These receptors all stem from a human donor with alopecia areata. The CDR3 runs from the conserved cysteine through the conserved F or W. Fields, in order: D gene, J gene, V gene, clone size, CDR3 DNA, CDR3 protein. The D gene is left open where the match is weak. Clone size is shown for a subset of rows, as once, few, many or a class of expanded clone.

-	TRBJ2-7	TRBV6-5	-	TGTGCCAGCAGTGGTTCCTACGAGCAGTACTTC	CASSGSYEQYF
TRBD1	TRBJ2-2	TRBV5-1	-	TGCGCCAGCAGCGCAGGAACAGGGGCGGTCACCGGGGAGCTGTTTTTT	CASSAGTGAVTGELFF
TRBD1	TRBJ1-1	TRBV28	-	TGTGCCAGCAGTTTCAGGGGGACTGAAGCTTTCTTT	CASSFRGTEAFF
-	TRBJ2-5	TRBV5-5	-	TGTGCCAGCAGCCTCCCCGGTGGGATTCAAGAGACCCAGTACTTC	CASSLPGGIQETQYF
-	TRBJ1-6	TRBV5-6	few	TGTGCCAGCAGCTCGTCGGGACAAACCCTGTCGGATTCACCCCTCCACTTT	CASSSSGQTLSDSPLHF
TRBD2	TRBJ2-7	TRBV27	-	TGTGCCAGCAGTCCTACCGGGGCTAGCGGGAGTCGATACGAGCAGTACTTC	CASSPTGASGSRYEQYF
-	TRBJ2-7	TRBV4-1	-	TGCGCCAGCAGCCTCGGGAGTCCGTACGAGCAGTACTTC	CASSLGSPYEQYF
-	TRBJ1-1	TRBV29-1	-	TGCAGCGTCCGGGGAGGGGACACTGAAGCTTTCTTT	CSVRGGDTEAFF
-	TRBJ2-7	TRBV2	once	TGTGCCAGCAGTGAGGGAGGCCCTGCCTACGAGCAGTACTTC	CASSEGGPAYEQYF
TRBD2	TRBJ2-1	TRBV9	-	TGTGCCAGCAGCGTTTCGGGAGGGACCTTTAATGAGCAGTTCTTC	CASSVSGGTFNEQFF
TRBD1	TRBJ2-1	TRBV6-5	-	TGTGCCAGCAGTTTGACAGGGAGCAATGAGCAGTTCTTC	CASSLTGSNEQFF
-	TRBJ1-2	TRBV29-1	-	TGCAGCGTTGAATCGTATAGGGAGCGCAACTATGGCTACACCTTC	CSVESYRERNYGYTF
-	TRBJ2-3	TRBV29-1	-	TGCAGCGCCTCATGGGACGCAAGCACAGATACGCAGTATTTT	CSASWDASTDTQYF
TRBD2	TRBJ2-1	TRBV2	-	TGTGCCAGCAGTGAAGCCGTTGGAACCGGGGGGTACAATGAGCAGTTCTTC	CASSEAVGTGGYNEQFF
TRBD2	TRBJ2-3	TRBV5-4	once	TGTGCCAGCAGCCGCGGGACTAGCGGGGGCACAGATACGCAGTATTTT	CASSRGTSGGTDTQYF
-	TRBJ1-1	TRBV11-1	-	TGTGCCAGCAGACTACAGGGAGGAAGGACTGAAGCTTTCTTT	CASRLQGGRTEAFF
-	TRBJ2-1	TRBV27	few	TGTGCCACCCACCAATTAAATGAGCAGTTCTTC	CATHQLNEQFF
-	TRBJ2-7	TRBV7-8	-	TGTGCCAGCAGCTTCGGATCCTACGAGCAGTACTTC	CASSFGSYEQYF
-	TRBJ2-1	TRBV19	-	TGTGCCAGTAGAAAAGGGCCTAGCTTTGCTGAGCAGTTCTTC	CASRKGPSFAEQFF
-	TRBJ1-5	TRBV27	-	TGTGCCAGCAGTTTATTTCCCGGGACCTATCAGCCCCAGCATTTT	CASSLFPGTYQPQHF
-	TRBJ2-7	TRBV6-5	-	TGTGCCAGCAGTTACGGGGGGCAGGGCGAGCAGTACTTC	CASSYGGQGEQYF
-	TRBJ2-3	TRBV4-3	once	TGCGCCAGCAGCCAAGTCGGACCAGATACGCAGTATTTT	CASSQVGPDTQYF
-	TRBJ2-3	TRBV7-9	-	TGTGCCAGCAGCTTAGCGGCAGAGTTCACAGATACGCAGTATTTT	CASSLAAEFTDTQYF
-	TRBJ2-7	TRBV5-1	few	TGCGCCAGCAGCTTGGGTTCGGGGGATGAGCAGTACTTC	CASSLGSGDEQYF
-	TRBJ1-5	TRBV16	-	TGTGCCAGCAGACTCAGCGGGGGCAATCAGCCCCAGCATTTT	CASRLSGGNQPQHF
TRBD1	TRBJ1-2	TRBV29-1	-	TGCAGCGTTGAATTAACCCTTGCCGGGACAGGGGGCGACTATGGCTACACCTTC	CSVELTLAGTGGDYGYTF
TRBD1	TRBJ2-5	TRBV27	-	TGTGCCAGCAGTCGCCGACAGGGTCGGTGGGAGACCCAGTACTTC	CASSRRQGRWETQYF
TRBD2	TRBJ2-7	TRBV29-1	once	TGCAGCGTTTATGGACCGGGGGGCTACGAGCAGTACTTC	CSVYGPGGYEQYF
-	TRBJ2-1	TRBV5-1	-	TGCGCCAGCAGCATGGGAGTCAATGAGCAGTTCTTC	CASSMGVNEQFF
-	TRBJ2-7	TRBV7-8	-	TGTGCCAGCAGCTTAGAGGGAGAGCACGAGCAGTACTTC	CASSLEGEHEQYF
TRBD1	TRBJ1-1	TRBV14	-	TGTGCCAGCAGCCACCGGGACAGGGAGATGAACACTGAAGCTTTCTTT	CASSHRDREMNTEAFF
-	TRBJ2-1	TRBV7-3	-	TGTGCCAGCAGCTCTCAGGGGGGCTCCTACAATGAGCAGTTCTTC	CASSSQGGSYNEQFF
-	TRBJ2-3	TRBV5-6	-	TGTGCCAGCAGCTGGGGGGGGCGAGGCACAGATACGCAGTATTTT	CASSWGGRGTDTQYF
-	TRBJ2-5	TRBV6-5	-	TGTGCCAGCAGTTACCGGGACGGTTTGGAGACCCAGTACTTC	CASSYRDGLETQYF
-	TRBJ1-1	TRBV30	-	TGTGCCTGGAGAACGAACACTGAAGCTTTCTTT	CAWRTNTEAFF
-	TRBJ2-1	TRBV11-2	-	TGTGCCAGCAGCTTAACGGGGCGCGCCAACTCCTACAATGAGCAGTTCTTC	CASSLTGRANSYNEQFF
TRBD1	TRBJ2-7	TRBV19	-	TGTGCCAGTACCCGGGACAGGGGACACTACGAGCAGTACTTC	CASTRDRGHYEQYF
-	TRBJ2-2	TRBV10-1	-	TGCGCCAGCAGTGAGGCCGCCGGGGAGCTGTTTTTT	CASSEAAGELFF
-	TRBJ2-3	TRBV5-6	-	TGTGCCAGCAGCTTCCAACTAGGGGGCACAGATACGCAGTATTTT	CASSFQLGGTDTQYF
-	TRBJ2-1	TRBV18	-	TGTGCCAGCTCACCACCAGGGGTATACAATGAGCAGTTCTTC	CASSPPGVYNEQFF
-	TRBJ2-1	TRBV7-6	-	TGTGCCAGCAGGTCACCTATAGCGTTGGCCCACAATGAGCAGTTCTTC	CASRSPIALAHNEQFF
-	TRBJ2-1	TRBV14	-	TGTGCCAGCAGCCAGGCTAGGACCTACAATGAGCAGTTCTTC	CASSQARTYNEQFF
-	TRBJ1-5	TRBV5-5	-	TGTGCCAGCAGCTTGGGACAGGTGTATCAGCCCCAGCATTTT	CASSLGQVYQPQHF
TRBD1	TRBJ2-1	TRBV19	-	TGTGCCAGTAGTACAACAGGGGGCCGTGAACAGTTCTTC	CASSTTGGREQFF
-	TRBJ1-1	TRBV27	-	TGTGCCAGCAGTTACGGGGATGGCACTGAAGCTTTCTTT	CASSYGDGTEAFF
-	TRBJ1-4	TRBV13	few	TGTGCCAGCAGCTTAGGGTTCAATGAAAAACTATTTTTT	CASSLGFNEKLFF
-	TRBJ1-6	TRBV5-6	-	TGTGCCAGCAGCTTGGATCGCAGCTATGGGAATAATTCACCCCTCCACTTT	CASSLDRSYGNNSPLHF
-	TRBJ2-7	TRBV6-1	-	TGTGCCAGCAGACTACGGACTGCGGCAGCCGAGCAGTACTTC	CASRLRTAAAEQYF
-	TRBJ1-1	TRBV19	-	TGTGCCAGTAGTATAGAAGGGCGGGGCACTGAAGCTTTCTTT	CASSIEGRGTEAFF
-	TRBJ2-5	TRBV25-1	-	TGTGCCACCGGACAAGGAGAGACCCAGTACTTC	CATGQGETQYF
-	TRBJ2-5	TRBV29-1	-	TGCAGCGTTGAAGCCGGGAGTTACCAAGAGACCCAGTACTTC	CSVEAGSYQETQYF
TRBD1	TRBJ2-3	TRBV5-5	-	TGTGCCAGCAGCGTCGGACAGGGAGCAGATACGCAGTATTTT	CASSVGQGADTQYF
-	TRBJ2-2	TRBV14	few	TGTGCCAGCAGCCAACAGGGGAACCTAGAGGCCGGGGAGCTGTTTTTT	CASSQQGNLEAGELFF
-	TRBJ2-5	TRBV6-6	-	TGTGCCAGCAGTATAGTATCAGGGGCAAGGGAGACCCAGTACTTC	CASSIVSGARETQYF
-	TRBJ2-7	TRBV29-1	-	TGCAGCGTTGAACTAGGGGACACCTTCTACGAGCAGTACTTC	CSVELGDTFYEQYF
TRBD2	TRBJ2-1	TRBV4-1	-	TGCGCCAGCAGCCAGCGGACTAGCGGTACCTACAATGAGCAGTTCTTC	CASSQRTSGTYNEQFF
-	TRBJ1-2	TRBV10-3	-	TGTGCCATCAGTGATTCGGGGGAGTATGGCTACACCTTC	CAISDSGEYGYTF
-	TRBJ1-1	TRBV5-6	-	TGTGCCAGCAGCCTCTCCCGGGAAGCTTTCTTT	CASSLSREAFF
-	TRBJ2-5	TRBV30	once	TGTGCCTGGCAGACATGGCAAGAGACCCAGTACTTC	CAWQTWQETQYF